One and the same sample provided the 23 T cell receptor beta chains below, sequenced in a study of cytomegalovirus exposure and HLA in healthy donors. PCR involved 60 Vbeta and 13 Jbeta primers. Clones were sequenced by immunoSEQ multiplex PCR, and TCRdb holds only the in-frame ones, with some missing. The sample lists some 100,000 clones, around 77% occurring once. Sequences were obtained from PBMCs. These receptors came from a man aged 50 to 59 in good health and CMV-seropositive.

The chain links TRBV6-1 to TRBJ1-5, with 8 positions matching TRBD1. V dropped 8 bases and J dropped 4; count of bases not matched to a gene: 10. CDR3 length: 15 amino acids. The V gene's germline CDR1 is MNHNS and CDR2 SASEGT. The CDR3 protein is CASRLGQGENQPQHF. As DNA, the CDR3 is TGTGCCAGCCGCCTAGGACAGGGAGAGAATCAGCCCCAGCATTTT.

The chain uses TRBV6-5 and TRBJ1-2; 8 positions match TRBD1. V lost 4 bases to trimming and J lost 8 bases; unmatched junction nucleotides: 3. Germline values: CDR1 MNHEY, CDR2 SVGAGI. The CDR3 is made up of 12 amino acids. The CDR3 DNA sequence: TGTGCCAGCAGTTTCAGGGGGCACGGCTACACCTTC. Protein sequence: CASSFRGHGYTF.

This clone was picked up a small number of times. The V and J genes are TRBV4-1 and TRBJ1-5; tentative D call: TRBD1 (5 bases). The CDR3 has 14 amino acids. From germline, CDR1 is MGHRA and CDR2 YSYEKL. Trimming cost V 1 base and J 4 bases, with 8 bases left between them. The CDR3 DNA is TGCGCCAGCAGCCAAGCCGGGACTAATCAGCCCCAGCATTTT. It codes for CASSQAGTNQPQHF.

The CDR3 DNA reads TGTGCCAGCGGAAGGGGCATGAACACTGAAGCTTTCTTT. Protein product: CASGRGMNTEAFF. This chain joins TRBV7-3 and TRBJ1-1, with D perhaps matching TRBD1 (5 bases). Germline V lookup: CDR1 SGHTA, CDR2 FQGTGA. The ends were cut back, 8 bases at V and 0 bases at J, with 10 bases in the middle. This CDR3 has 13 residues.

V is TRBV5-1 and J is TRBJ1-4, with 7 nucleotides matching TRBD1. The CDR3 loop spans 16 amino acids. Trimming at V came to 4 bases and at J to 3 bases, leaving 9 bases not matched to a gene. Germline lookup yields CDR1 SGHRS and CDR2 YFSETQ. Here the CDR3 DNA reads TGCGCCAGCAGCCAAACTACAGGGGCGCCTAATGAAAAACTGTTTTTT. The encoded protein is CASSQTTGAPNEKLFF.

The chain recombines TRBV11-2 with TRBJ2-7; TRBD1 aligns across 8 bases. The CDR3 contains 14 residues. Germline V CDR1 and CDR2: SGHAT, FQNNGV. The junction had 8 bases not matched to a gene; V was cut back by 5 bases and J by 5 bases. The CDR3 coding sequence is TGTGCCAGCAGCCCGGACAGGGTGGCCCACGAGCAGTACTTC. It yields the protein CASSPDRVAHEQYF. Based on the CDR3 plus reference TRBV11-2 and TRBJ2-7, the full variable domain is EAGVAQSPRYKIIEKRQSVAFWCNPISGHATLYWYQQILGQGPKLLIQFQNNGVVDDSQLPKDRFSAERLKGVDSTLKIQPAKLEDSAVYLCASSPDRVAHEQYFGPGTRLTVT.

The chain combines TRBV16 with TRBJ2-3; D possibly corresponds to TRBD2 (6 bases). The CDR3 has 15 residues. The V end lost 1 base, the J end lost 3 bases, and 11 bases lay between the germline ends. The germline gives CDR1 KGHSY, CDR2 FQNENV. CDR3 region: CASSQFTGVTDTQYF. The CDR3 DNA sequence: TGTGCCAGCAGCCAATTTACGGGAGTAACAGATACGCAGTATTTT. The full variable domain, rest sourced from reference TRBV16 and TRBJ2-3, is GEEVAQTPKHLVRGEGQKAKLYCAPIKGHSYVFWYQQVLKNEFKFLISFQNENVFDETGMPKERFSAKCLPNSPCSLEIQATKLEDSAVYFCASSQFTGVTDTQYFGPGTRLTVL.

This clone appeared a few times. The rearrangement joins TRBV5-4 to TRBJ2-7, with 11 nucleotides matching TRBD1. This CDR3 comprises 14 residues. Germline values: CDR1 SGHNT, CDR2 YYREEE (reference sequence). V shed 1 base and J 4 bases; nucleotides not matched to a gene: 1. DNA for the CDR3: TGTGCCAGCAGCTTGTGGGACAGGGGGTACGAGCAGTACTTC. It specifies CASSLWDRGYEQYF.

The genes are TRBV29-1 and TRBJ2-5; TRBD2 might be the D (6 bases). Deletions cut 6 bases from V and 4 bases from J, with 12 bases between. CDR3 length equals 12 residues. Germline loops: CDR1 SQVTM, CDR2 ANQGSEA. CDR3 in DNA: TGCAGCGTCGGACGGGGGACAGAGACCCAGTACTTC. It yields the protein CSVGRGTETQYF.

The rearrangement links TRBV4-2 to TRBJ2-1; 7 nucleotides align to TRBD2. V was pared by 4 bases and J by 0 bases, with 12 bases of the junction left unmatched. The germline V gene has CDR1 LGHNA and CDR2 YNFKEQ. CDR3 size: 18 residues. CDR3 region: CASSRGRGEGSSYNEQFF. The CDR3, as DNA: TGTGCCAGCAGCCGAGGGAGAGGGGAGGGAAGCTCCTACAATGAGCAGTTCTTC.

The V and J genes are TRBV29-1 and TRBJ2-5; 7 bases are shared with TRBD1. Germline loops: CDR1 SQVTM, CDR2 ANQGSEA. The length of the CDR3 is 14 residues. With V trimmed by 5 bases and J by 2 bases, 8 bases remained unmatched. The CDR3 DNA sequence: TGCAGCGTTACTCGGGGACAGAAACAAGAGACCCAGTACTTC. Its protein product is CSVTRGQKQETQYF.

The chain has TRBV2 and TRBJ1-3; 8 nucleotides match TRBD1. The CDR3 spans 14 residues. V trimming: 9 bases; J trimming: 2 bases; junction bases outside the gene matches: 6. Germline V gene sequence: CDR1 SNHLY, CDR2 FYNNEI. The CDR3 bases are TGTGCCAGTATACAGGGGGTAACTGGAAACACCATATATTTT. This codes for CASIQGVTGNTIYF.

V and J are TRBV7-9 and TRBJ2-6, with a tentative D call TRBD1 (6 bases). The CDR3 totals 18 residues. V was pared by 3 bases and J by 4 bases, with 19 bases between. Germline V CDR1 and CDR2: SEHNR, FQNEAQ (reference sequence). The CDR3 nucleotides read TGTGCCAGCAGCTTGCCAGGGACGGTGGGGGCCGGGGCCAACGTCCTGACTTTC. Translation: CASSLPGTVGAGANVLTF.

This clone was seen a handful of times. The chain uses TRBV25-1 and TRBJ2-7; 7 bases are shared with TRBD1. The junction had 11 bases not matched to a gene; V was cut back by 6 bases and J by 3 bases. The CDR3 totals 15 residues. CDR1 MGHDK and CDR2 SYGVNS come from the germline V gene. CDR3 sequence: CASSPYDRDYYEQYF. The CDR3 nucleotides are TGTGCCAGCAGCCCGTACGACAGGGATTACTACGAGCAGTACTTC.

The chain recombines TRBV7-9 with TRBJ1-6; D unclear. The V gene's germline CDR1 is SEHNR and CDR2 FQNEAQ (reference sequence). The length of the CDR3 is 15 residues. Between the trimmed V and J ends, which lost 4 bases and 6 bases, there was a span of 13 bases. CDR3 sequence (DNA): TGTGCCAGCAGCTCGGCAGCAGGCGTTAATTCACCCCTCCACTTT. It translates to CASSSAAGVNSPLHF.

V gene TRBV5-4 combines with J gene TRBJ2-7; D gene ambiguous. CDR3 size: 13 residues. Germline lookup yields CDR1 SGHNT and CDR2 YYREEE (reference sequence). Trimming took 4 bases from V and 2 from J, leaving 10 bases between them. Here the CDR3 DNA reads TGTGCCAGCAGCCGAGGAGATACCTACGAGCAGTACTTC. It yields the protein CASSRGDTYEQYF.

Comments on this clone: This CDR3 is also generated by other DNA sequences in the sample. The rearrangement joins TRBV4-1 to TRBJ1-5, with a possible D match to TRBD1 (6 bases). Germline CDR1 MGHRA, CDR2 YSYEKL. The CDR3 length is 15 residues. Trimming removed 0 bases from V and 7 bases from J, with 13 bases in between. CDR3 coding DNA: TGCGCCAGCAGCCAAGATCTGGGGGCAAGACAGCCCCAGCATTTT. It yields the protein CASSQDLGARQPQHF.

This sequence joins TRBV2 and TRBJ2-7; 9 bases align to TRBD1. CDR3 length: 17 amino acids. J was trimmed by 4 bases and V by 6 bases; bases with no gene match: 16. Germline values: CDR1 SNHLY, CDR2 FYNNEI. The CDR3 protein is CASSEITAKTGGYEQYF. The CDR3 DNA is TGTGCCAGCAGCGAGATCACGGCAAAGACAGGGGGATACGAGCAGTACTTC.

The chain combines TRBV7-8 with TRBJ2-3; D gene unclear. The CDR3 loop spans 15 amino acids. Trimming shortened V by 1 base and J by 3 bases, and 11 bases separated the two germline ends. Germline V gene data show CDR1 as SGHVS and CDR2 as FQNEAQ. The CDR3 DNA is TGTGCCAGCAGCTTAGTGGCGAGAGGAACAGATACGCAGTATTTT. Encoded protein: CASSLVARGTDTQYF.

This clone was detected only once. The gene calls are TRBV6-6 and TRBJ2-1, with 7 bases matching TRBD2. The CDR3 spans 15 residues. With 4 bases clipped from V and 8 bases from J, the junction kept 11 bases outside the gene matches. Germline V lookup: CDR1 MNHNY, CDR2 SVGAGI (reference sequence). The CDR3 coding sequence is TGTGCCAGCAGTTTCAAGGGCGGGAGTTCATATGAGCAGTTCTTC. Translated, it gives CASSFKGGSSYEQFF.

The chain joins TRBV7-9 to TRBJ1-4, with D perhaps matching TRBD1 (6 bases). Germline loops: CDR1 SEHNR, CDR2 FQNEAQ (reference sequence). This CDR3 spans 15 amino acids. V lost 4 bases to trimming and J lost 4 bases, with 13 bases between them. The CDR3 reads CASSSRDTVNEKLFF. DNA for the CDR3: TGTGCCAGCAGCTCTAGGGACACCGTTAATGAAAAACTGTTTTTT. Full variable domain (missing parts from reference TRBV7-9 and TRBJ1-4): DTGVSQNPRHKITKRGQNVTFRCDPISEHNRLYWYRQTLGQGPEFLTYFQNEAQLEKSRLLSDRFSAERPKGSFSTLEIQRTEQGDSAMYLCASSSRDTVNEKLFFGSGTQLSVL.

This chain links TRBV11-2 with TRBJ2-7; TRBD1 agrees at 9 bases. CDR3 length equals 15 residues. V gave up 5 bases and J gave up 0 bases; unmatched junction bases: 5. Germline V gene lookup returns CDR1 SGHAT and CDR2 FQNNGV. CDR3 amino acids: CASSPDRGFSYEQYF. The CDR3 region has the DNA TGTGCCAGCAGCCCCGACAGGGGGTTCTCCTACGAGCAGTACTTC.

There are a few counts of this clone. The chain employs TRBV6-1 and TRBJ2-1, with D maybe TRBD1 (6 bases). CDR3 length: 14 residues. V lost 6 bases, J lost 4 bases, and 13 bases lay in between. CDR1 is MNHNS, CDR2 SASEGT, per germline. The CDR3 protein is CASRYQGPYNEQFF. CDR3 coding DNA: TGTGCCAGCAGGTACCAGGGGCCGTACAATGAGCAGTTCTTC.